This T cell receptor (beta chain) was sequenced during a study of CXCR3-negative and CXCR3-positive naive CD8 T cells. Worth noting for this clonotype: Antigen unknown.

Study observations and caveats: CXCR3-positive naive cells had more hydrophobic TRB CDR3s than CXCR3-negative naive cells. CD5 surface expression was similar among naive subsets, and TCR strength was estimated by inference from TRB CDR3 properties.

All TRB cDNA libraries came from 5' RACE performed with UMI labels. Reprocessing the 5' RACE reads, TCRdb reports a single entry for every CDR3 protein and omits DNA. This sample contains some 140,000 distinct CDR3 sequences. Germline V CDR1 and CDR2: MDHEN, SYDVKM. The CDR3 is made up of 15 amino acids. This TCR was recovered from a human donor in good health. Some clones in this sample may be carry-over from other donors' samples. The sample consisted of naive CXCR3+ CD8+ T cells from blood. Sample subset: CD45RO-CCR7+CD27+CD95- naive CD8+ T cells expressing CXCR3 (TNR3+). This sequence joins TRBV28 and TRBJ2-3; TCRdb calls TRBD1, which cannot be checked without DNA. The CDR3 reads CAGGPGQGFTDTQYF.